This T cell receptor (beta chain) is from a study of T cell responses to AZD1222 COVID-19 vaccine (dated by TCRdb to the early 2020s). About the investigation overall: A total of 230 to 250 trial participants underwent TCR sequencing, of whom about 210 had received two doses of AZD1222 and around 26 had received two doses of the MenACWY control vaccine. Enrollment into the trials was organized by age into subgroups of 18-55, 56-69 and 70-plus years, and those subgroups contained about 160, 30 and 59 TCR-sequenced participants, respectively.

On this clone itself: No cognate antigen has been identified for it. Nothing much larger sits one base from this clone, and base qualities are not available.

Study-wide findings and limitations: The vaccine-associated CD4 TCRs covered the entire spike protein, and the dominant responses fell in regions 160-218 and 743-854. After two AZD1222 doses, spike-specific TCR breadth and depth were significantly higher than at day 0 and than in MenACWY recipients. Conclusions about previously exposed vaccinees are limited because only 5 or 6 AZD1222 recipients were SARS-CoV-2 seropositive at baseline. Nearly half of unique spike-specific TCRs reportedly recognized epitopes outside regions mutated in the B.1.351 and B.1.1.7 variants. Because no samples from the day 14 peak response were available, repertoires could be characterized only after the peak T cell response. Participants were mostly white British and included more females than males, and it was suggested by the authors that clonal diversity may have been underestimated. In the small 56-69-year group, the increase in depth fell short of significance, most likely because of low power.

The CDR3 regions of human TCRbeta chains were subjected to immunosequencing. The authors' analysis ran thus. TCRs in the repertoires were matched against a reference library of SARS-CoV-2-specific TCRs that had been generated with the MIRA antigen-specificity platform. Breadth was defined as the fraction of unique TCRs that were SARS-CoV-2-associated, and depth was defined as the fraction of total T cells that were SARS-CoV-2-associated. Using the MIRA data, each spike-specific TCR was mapped to the spike region that the TCR reacts to and placed in a CD4 or CD8 class. Log10-transformed breadth and depth values were compared by one-way ANOVA with Sidak's multiple comparisons tests. This is the immuneACCESS table as TCRdb keeps it, with only in-frame sequences that have V and J called. A part of the clones is gone; compared with another copy, unresolved V genes explain less than half, and the rest is unexplained. That table furnishes V, J and clone size, whereas the DNA furnished D and trimming. Here the sample has 180,000 or so clones; about nine tenths occur a single time. 1.5% to 2% of the sample is held by the ten biggest clonotypes.

The intended sense of this specimen's time point label: about 28 days (+/-7) after the second vaccine dose. Because spike-specific TCR depth and breadth did not differ between the two schedules, AZD1222 recipients who got a second dose at roughly 4 weeks were pooled with those who got a second dose at roughly 12 weeks. Vaccinee samples were obtained from the UK trials COV001 and COV002, which included a single-blind randomized controlled phase 2/3 trial of AZD1222 (ChAdOx1 nCoV-19) in healthy adults. Trial participant PBMC samples were collected at day 0 and day 28 after the second dose for TCRbeta chain sequencing. The CDR3, cysteine through phenylalanine, is 13 amino acids long. The retained sequence is limited to the CDR3, 39 bases, with the frame set at the first base. According to the germline V gene, CDR1 reads MNHEY and CDR2 reads SVGAGI. The V end gives up 10 bases and the J end 5 bases, leaving 9 bases in the junction not matched to a gene.

The sequencing here drew on peripheral blood, taken 28 days after the second AZD1222 dose. Here the chain combines TRBV6-5 and TRBJ2-7; TRBD2 aligns with 9 central bases. This TCR was sampled from an adult who received the AZD1222 COVID-19 vaccine. The DNA sequence is as follows: TGTGCCACTCTGAAAGCGGGAGGAAACGAGCAGTACTTC. Its amino acids are CATLKAGGNEQYF.